This paragraph reports one T cell receptor (beta chain). The CDR3 has 15 amino acids. Germline trimming cut 5 bases from V and 2 bases from J; bases unmatched to any gene: 7. CDR1 is MNHEY and CDR2 is SVGAGI in the germline V gene. The data were taken from a study of cytotoxic CD8 clonotypes in ibrutinib-treated CLL. Study at large: On average, over 90,000 productive rearrangements and 200,000 to 300,000 productive templates per sample.

TCRdb's copy holds only in-frame clones and misses some; the assay was immunoSEQ multiplex PCR. The sample shows about 140,000 clones, 85% to 95% of them seen only once. The chain uses TRBV6-5 and TRBJ2-7; 9 bases are shared with TRBD2. This sequence originates from a human donor with chronic lymphocytic leukemia. The specimen was PBMCs, collected after 12 months of ibrutinib treatment. Here the CDR3 reads CASSPSSSGAYEQYF. The CDR3 bases are TGTGCCAGCAGTCCCTCTTCTAGCGGGGCCTACGAGCAGTACTTC.